One and the same sample provided the 2 T cell receptor beta chains below, sequenced in a study of blood T cells in healthy people across ages. The authors ran a second PCR of about 7 to 11 cycles using a sample-barcoded 5' primer and a J-beta primer mix. From the 5' RACE reads, TCRdb called clonotypes with MiXCR, one entry per CDR3 protein. The sample carries under 1,100,000 distinct CDR3 sequences, under 30% recorded once. This sample was shared with a second study, whose subject was T cells of mothers and their children.

Source material: blood. These receptors were taken from a girl aged 2-10 years in good health.

V and J are TRBV7-9 and TRBJ2-3; no clear D gene. V was clipped by 6 bases and J by 0 bases, with 7 bases between them. Per germline, CDR1 SEHNR and CDR2 FQNEAQ (reference sequence). The CDR3 loop spans 13 amino acids. The CDR3 reads CASRLTSTDTQYF. Written as DNA, the CDR3 is TGTGCCAGCAGACTGACTAGCACAGATACGCAGTATTTT.

This clonotype was counted only a few times. The V and J genes are TRBV9 and TRBJ2-7; TRBD2 matches at 7 bases. The germline V gene has CDR1 SGDLS and CDR2 YYNGEE. After removal of 4 bases from V and 2 bases from J, the junction contained 6 bases not matched to a gene. This CDR3 contains 14 residues. This CDR3 is CASSPPLAAYEQYF. For the CDR3, the DNA is TGTGCCAGCAGCCCACCCCTAGCGGCCTACGAGCAGTACTTC.